This T cell receptor (beta chain) comes out of a study of blood T cells in healthy people across ages. A second roughly 7 to 12 cycle PCR used barcoded and J-beta primers. A single record per CDR3 protein comes from TCRdb applying MiXCR to the 5' RACE reads. The sample holds more than 500,000 distinct CDR3 sequences, roughly 28% seen once. J was trimmed by 2 bases and V by 4 bases; bases with no gene match: 10. CDR1 and CDR2 (germline): SGHRS, YFSETQ. This CDR3 region has 16 residues. In its sample, this clonotype was seen a few times. The sequence was obtained from a woman aged 70-85 years in good health. This chain connects TRBV5-1 to TRBJ2-5, with 8 bases lining up with TRBD1. The sequencing input was blood. The CDR3 coding sequence is TGCGCCAGCAGCCGAACAGGACAGGGAGCACAAGAGACCCAGTACTTC. Translated: CASSRTGQGAQETQYF.